This T cell receptor (beta chain) was obtained from a study of T cells in Graves' hyperthyroidism and ophthalmopathy. It was RNA transcripts that yielded the amplified TCR beta CDR3 regions. A first-round RT-PCR of the TCR CDR3 used the HTBI primer set. TCRdb re-analysed the multiplex PCR reads in MiXCR, keeping a single row per CDR3 protein. The table lists roughly 500,000 distinct CDR3 sequences, roughly a quarter of them singletons. Ophthalmopathy cases scored 3 or more on the Clinical Activity Score and 4 or more on NOSPECS grade, with duration below 3 months. V lost 2 bases to trimming and J lost 5 bases; unmatched junction nucleotides: 9. Germline lookup yields CDR1 MNHEY and CDR2 SVGEGT. The CDR3 has 16 residues.

This clonotype originated in a woman aged 25 to 45 with Graves' ophthalmopathy. The sequenced material came from blood. The rearrangement links TRBV6-2 or TRBV6-3 to TRBJ2-7; 10 nucleotides align to TRBD1. CDR3 sequence (DNA): TGTGCCAGCAGTTACACACGGGACAGGGGTGAGGACGAGCAGTACTTC. It specifies CASSYTRDRGEDEQYF.